The 10 T cell receptor beta chains below were found in one sample sequenced in a study of tumor-infiltrating lymphocytes in primary liver carcinoma. From around 520 ng of total RNA, TCR beta-specific cDNA was reverse-transcribed using a constant-region primer. Modified slightly, ARM-PCR produced TCR beta libraries over three nested multiplex PCR rounds. Researchers ran the first two PCR rounds for approximately 10 cycles each with TRBV1-TRBV30 forward primers and a C-beta reverse primer. TCRdb re-called the multiplex PCR reads with MiXCR, one entry per CDR3 protein. The data contain about 310,000 distinct CDR3 sequences, nearly 60% of them singletons. Germline DNA was also extracted, with blood RNA taken from unsorted whole blood. The sample taken for sequencing was peripheral blood. The receptors originated from a young woman with primary liver carcinoma and hepatitis B virus infection.

This chain connects TRBV10-1 to TRBJ2-7; TRBD2 aligns across 12 bases. In germline, CDR1 is WNHNN, CDR2 SYGVQD (reference sequence). The CDR3 consists of 15 residues. Germline trimming cut 6 bases from V and 5 bases from J; bases unmatched to any gene: 8. The CDR3 nucleotides are TGCGCCAGCAGGCGGACTAGCGGGATTCTGGACGAGCAGTACTTC. Encoded protein: CASRRTSGILDEQYF.

To note about this clonotype: This may stem from a read error, because a much larger clone lies one nucleotide away. The chain is built from TRBV12-3 or TRBV12-4 and TRBJ2-1, with D uncertain. CDR3 length: 12 residues. CDR3 loop: CASRFARGGQFF. DNA of the CDR3: TGTGCCAGCCGTTTCGCGCGAGGTGGGCAGTTCTTC.

On this clonotype itself: A much larger clone differs from this one at a single base, so this may be a read error. The chain links TRBV6-6 to TRBJ2-7; 9 nucleotides match TRBD1. The CDR3 extends over 14 amino acids. Germline CDR1 is MNHNY and CDR2 is SVGAGI (reference sequence). The CDR3 bases are TGTGCCATCAGTGACCGGGACAGGGACTACGAGCAGTACTTC. Its translation is CAISDRDRDYEQYF.

This clonotype occurred once. A junction boundary mismatches the germline segment, possibly from a read error. The CDR3 loop reads CAISAGRESNQSQHF. CDR3 nucleotide sequence: TGTGCCATCAGTGCCGGCAGGGAAAGCAATCAGTCCCAGCATTTT. This sequence joins TRBV10-3 and TRBJ1-5; the D gene is possibly TRBD1 (5 bases). The germline CDR1 and CDR2 sequences are ENHRY and SYGVKD. The CDR3 loop spans 15 amino acids.

A note on this clonotype: The junction differs from germline at one of its ends, possibly a read error. The chain is built from TRBV4-1 and TRBJ1-1; D is unclear. The CDR3 is 14 residues long. Germline V CDR1 and CDR2: MGHRA, YSYEKL. CDR3 nucleotides: TGCGCCAGCAGCCAAGGGCGGGGTGCGACTGAAGCTTGCTTT. This sequence encodes CASSQGRGATEACF.

On this clonotype: Compared with germline, one end of the junction differs, possibly owing to a read error. This rearrangement joins TRBV11-2 to TRBJ2-1; possible D gene TRBD2, 6 bases. The CDR3 consists of 17 residues. Germline lookup yields CDR1 SGHAT and CDR2 FQNNGV. The CDR3 DNA follows: TGTGCCAGCAACTCCCCCGGGGGAAGGGCGACCCACAACGAGCAGTTCTTC. Translation gives CASNSPGGRATHNEQFF. The full variable domain, in which reference TRBV11-2 and TRBJ2-1 provide the parts outside the CDR3, is EAGVAQSPRYKIIEKRQSVAFWCNPISGHATLYWYQQILGQGPKLLIQFQNNGVVDDSQLPKDRFSAERLKGVDSTLKIQPAKLEDSAVYLCASNSPGGRATHNEQFFGPGTRLTVL.

The chain has TRBV6-1 and TRBJ1-2, with a possible D match to TRBD1 (5 bases). The germline gives CDR1 MNHNS, CDR2 SASEGT. CDR3 size: 12 residues. The ends were cut back, 7 bases at V and 7 bases at J, with 13 bases in the middle. The CDR3 coding sequence is TGTGCCAGCACTGAGGGACTTCTTGGCTACACCTTC. This codes for CASTEGLLGYTF.

The V and J genes are TRBV9 and TRBJ2-5; the match to TRBD2 covers 14 bases. J gave up 2 bases and V 3 bases, and 6 bases lay outside the gene matches. CDR3 length: 17 amino acids. The V gene's germline CDR1 is SGDLS and CDR2 YYNGEE. The CDR3 protein is CASSAGTSGGLQETQYF. CDR3 sequence (DNA): TGTGCCAGCAGCGCCGGGACTAGCGGGGGTCTTCAAGAGACCCAGTACTTC.

The chain combines TRBV28 with TRBJ2-2; TRBD2 matches 14 bases. The CDR3 is 16 amino acids. V lost 5 bases, J lost 6 bases, and 5 bases stayed unmatched. The germline V gene has CDR1 MDHEN and CDR2 SYDVKM. CDR3 DNA sequence: TGTGCCAGCAGTATATCGGGACTAGCGGGAGCCGGGGAGCTGTTTTTT. It encodes CASSISGLAGAGELFF.

This clonotype has only a few counts. The V call is TRBV4-1, the J call TRBJ2-1, with TRBD2 matching over 7 bases. With V trimmed by 6 bases and J by 5 bases, 10 bases remained unmatched. Germline loops: CDR1 MGHRA, CDR2 YSYEKL. This CDR3 has 15 amino acids. In DNA, the CDR3 is TGCGCCAGCAGACTGCTGACGGGAGGCCACAATGAGCAGTTCTTC. It encodes CASRLLTGGHNEQFF.